The 31 T cell receptor beta chains below all came from one sample that was sequenced in a study of low-dose radiotherapy and immunotherapy resistance in tumors. Time point meaning: after trial treatment. Treatment in this sample: LDRT plus nivolumab, ipilimumab, low-dose cyclophosphamide and aspirin (RACIN trial). TRAV and TRBV primers primed cDNA for both TCRalpha and TCRbeta. For amplifying TCRs, the PCR ran for about 22 cycles with Phusion, which was used together with a constant-region primer and the adapter on the V primers. Each CDR3 protein gets one entry after TCRdb re-called the reads with MiXCR. The sample contains 100,000 or so distinct CDR3 sequences, around 21% of which appear only once. Sequenced material: PBMCs, taken after low-dose radiotherapy plus immunotherapy. The source is a male donor with prostate cancer.

The rearrangement joins TRBV6-1 to TRBJ2-3, with 12 bases aligning to TRBD2. The CDR3 extends over 18 amino acids. The V segment lost 2 bases and the J segment 2 bases; nucleotides outside the gene matches: 8. Looked up from germline, CDR1 is MNHNS and CDR2 is SASEGT. The CDR3 DNA sequence: TGTGCCAGCAGTGAACTAGCGGGGGGGCCGACGGACACAGATACGCAGTATTTT. As protein: CASSELAGGPTDTDTQYF.

This clonotype was counted at least ten times. This chain uses TRBV6-5 with TRBJ2-2; TRBD2 matches 10 bases. Losses at the gene ends were 6 bases for V and 6 bases for J; bases not matched to a gene: 7. This CDR3 has 15 amino acids. Germline assignment: CDR1 MNHEY and CDR2 SVGAGI. CDR3 sequence reads: CASRAGLASAGELFF. The CDR3 nucleotides are TGTGCCAGCAGGGCGGGACTAGCGTCGGCCGGGGAGCTGTTTTTT.

This clonotype was detected ten times or more. This chain links TRBV5-1 with TRBJ1-4, with 10 bases matching TRBD1. After removal of 4 bases from V and 8 bases from J, the junction contained 11 bases not matched to a gene. Germline lookup yields CDR1 SGHRS and CDR2 YFSETQ. This CDR3 spans 16 amino acids. The CDR3 loop reads CASSPWGQGSFEKLFF. As DNA, the CDR3 is TGCGCCAGCAGCCCCTGGGGACAGGGGAGTTTCGAAAAACTGTTTTTT. The whole variable domain, remainder taken from reference TRBV5-1 and TRBJ1-4, is KAGVTQTPRYLIKTRGQQVTLSCSPISGHRSVSWYQQTPGQGLQFLFEYFSETQRNKGNFPGRFSGRQFSNSRSEMNVSTLELGDSALYLCASSPWGQGSFEKLFFGSGTQLSVL.

This clonotype was seen ten or more times. This sequence joins TRBV4-2 and TRBJ2-2; D perhaps matches TRBD1 (6 bases). Trimming took 3 bases from V and 6 from J, leaving 11 bases between them. There are 14 residues in the CDR3. Germline assignment: CDR1 LGHNA and CDR2 YNFKEQ. As DNA, the CDR3 is TGTGCCAGCAGCCAGGACTGGGGGCCCGGGGAGCTGTTTTTT. Protein sequence: CASSQDWGPGELFF.

In its sample, this clonotype was seen many times. CDR3 sequence reads: CASTSYTGALTDTQYF. CDR3 nucleotides: TGTGCCAGCACCTCGTATACGGGGGCCCTCACAGATACGCAGTATTTT. V gene TRBV12-3 or TRBV12-4 combines with J gene TRBJ2-3; TRBD1 or TRBD2 may be the D gene (6 bases each). This CDR3 spans 16 amino acids. V dropped 7 bases and J dropped 2 bases, with 19 bases sitting between them.

This clonotype came up many times. The chain is built from TRBV12-5 and TRBJ1-4; D perhaps matches TRBD1 (6 bases). The CDR3 is 17 residues long. Deletions cut 2 bases from V and 3 bases from J, with 16 bases between. CDR1 is LGHNT, CDR2 FRNRAP, per germline. CDR3 DNA sequence: TGTGCTAGTGGTTTGCTATCCAGGGGTTCGGCTAATGAAAAACTGTTTTTT. This gives the protein CASGLLSRGSANEKLFF.

This clonotype was counted at least ten times. This chain uses TRBV13 with TRBJ1-1; 7 bases map to TRBD1. The CDR3 runs 16 residues. The V and J ends lost 5 bases and 2 bases, in that order; junction bases with no gene match: 11. Germline CDR1 and CDR2: PRHDT and FYEKMQ (reference sequence). The chain's CDR3 is CASSPGVGTANTEAFF. In DNA, the CDR3 is TGTGCCAGCAGCCCCGGGGTTGGGACAGCCAACACTGAAGCTTTCTTT.

This chain's CDR3 is CASPRARLHEQFF. The CDR3 DNA is TGCGCCAGCCCCCGGGCTAGACTCCATGAGCAGTTCTTC. The chain recombines TRBV5-1 with TRBJ2-1, with unresolved D. Trimming shortened V by 7 bases and J by 8 bases, and 16 bases separated the two germline ends. This CDR3 region has 13 residues. The V gene's germline CDR1 is SGHRS and CDR2 YFSETQ.

In its sample, this clonotype was seen a few times. The rearrangement joins TRBV5-4 to TRBJ2-7; D is unclear. The V end was cut by 3 bases, the J end by 1 base, with 14 bases between. The CDR3 contains 15 residues. Germline V gene data show CDR1 as SGHNT and CDR2 as YYREEE (reference sequence). The CDR3 loop reads CASSSDMATSYEQYF. The CDR3 DNA is TGTGCCAGCAGCTCGGATATGGCTACTTCCTACGAGCAGTACTTC.

This clonotype was recorded many times. The V and J genes are TRBV7-3 and TRBJ2-1; 9 bases line up with TRBD2. Germline V gene data show CDR1 as SGHTA and CDR2 as FQGTGA. The CDR3 length is 15 residues. The trim removed 1 base at V and 8 bases at J, leaving 6 bases unmatched. CDR3 sequence: CASSLIGGGADEQFF. The CDR3 DNA is TGTGCCAGCAGCTTAATTGGCGGGGGGGCAGATGAGCAGTTCTTC.

This clonotype was found many times. The chain uses TRBV29-1 and TRBJ1-1, with D perhaps TRBD1 (6 bases). This CDR3 region has 12 residues. V lost 4 bases and J lost 4, with 10 bases in between. Germline CDR1 reads SQVTM; CDR2 reads ANQGSEA. The DNA for the CDR3 is TGCAGCGTTGTACAGGGATCCACTGAAGCTTTCTTT. Amino acids: CSVVQGSTEAFF.

CDR3 bases: TGTGCCAGCAGCTTAGACTTCACGGGTAATGAAAAACTGTTTTTT. Amino acid sequence: CASSLDFTGNEKLFF. The J gene is TRBJ1-4, the V gene TRBV7-2, with D unclear. The CDR3 covers 15 residues. Germline-derived CDR1 and CDR2 are SGHTA and FQGNSA. The V and J ends lost 1 base and 4 bases respectively, with 10 bases between them.

This clonotype has a count of ten or more. The chain recombines TRBV5-1 with TRBJ2-5; a weak D match, TRBD2 (6 bases). The ends were cut back, 3 bases at V and 1 base at J, with 19 bases in the middle. CDR1 SGHRS and CDR2 YFSETQ come from the germline V gene. The CDR3 extends over 17 amino acids. This chain's CDR3 is CASSSTALRGLQETQYF. CDR3 in DNA: TGCGCCAGCAGCTCAACGGCTCTTCGGGGACTCCAAGAGACCCAGTACTTC. The full variable domain, completed using reference TRBV5-1 and TRBJ2-5, is KAGVTQTPRYLIKTRGQQVTLSCSPISGHRSVSWYQQTPGQGLQFLFEYFSETQRNKGNFPGRFSGRQFSNSRSEMNVSTLELGDSALYLCASSSTALRGLQETQYFGPGTRLLVL.

This clonotype showed up many times. J is TRBJ2-2 and V is TRBV9; no reliable D call. This CDR3 spans 12 amino acids. Deletions cut 2 bases from V and 7 bases from J, with 6 bases between. The germline V gene encodes CDR1 SGDLS and CDR2 YYNGEE. The CDR3 DNA reads as TGTGCCAGCAGCGTTGATCGCGGGGAGCTGTTTTTT. It specifies CASSVDRGELFF.

The J gene is TRBJ2-2, the V gene TRBV2; weak D call: TRBD1 (6 bases). CDR1 SNHLY and CDR2 FYNNEI come from the germline V gene. This CDR3 is built from 15 residues. Trimming took 7 bases from V and 2 from J, leaving 14 bases between them. CDR3 protein: CASTTGISNTGELFF. As DNA, the CDR3 is TGTGCCAGCACCACAGGGATCTCTAACACCGGGGAGCTGTTTTTT.

Many counts were recorded for this clonotype. The V call is TRBV20-1, the J call TRBJ2-3, with TRBD2 matching over 9 bases. Trimming at V came to 1 base and at J to 8 bases, leaving 10 bases not matched to a gene. CDR3 length: 15 residues. Germline V gene lookup returns CDR1 DFQATT and CDR2 SNEGSKA (reference sequence). The CDR3 bases are TGCAGTGCTAGAGGGTCGGTAGCGGGGGAGGGTACGCAGTATTTT. Translating it yields CSARGSVAGEGTQYF.

In this sample, this clonotype turned up many times. The gene calls are TRBV6-6 and TRBJ2-7; 8 bases match TRBD2. CDR1 and CDR2 (germline): MNHNY, SVGAGI (reference sequence). The CDR3 covers 12 residues. The junction had 6 bases not matched to a gene; V was cut back by 4 bases and J by 10 bases. In nucleotides, the CDR3 is TGTGCCAGCAGTTCGGGAGGGGGGGCCCAGTACTTC. This codes for CASSSGGGAQYF.

Many counts were recorded for this clonotype. The V gene is TRBV30, the J gene TRBJ2-7; TRBD1 matches 10 bases. The germline V gene has CDR1 GTSNPN and CDR2 SVGIG (reference sequence). V was pared by 2 bases and J by 6 bases, with 16 bases of the junction left unmatched. The CDR3 has 17 residues. The CDR3 region is CAWSPQGQGRIHGEQYF. The CDR3 nucleotides read TGTGCCTGGAGTCCCCAGGGACAGGGGAGAATTCATGGCGAGCAGTACTTC.

This chain connects TRBV6-4 to TRBJ2-1, with 9 bases matching TRBD1. J lost 6 bases, V lost 0 bases, and 3 bases had no gene match. Germline CDR1 is MRHNA and CDR2 is SNTAGT. The CDR3 length is 15 residues. CDR3 region: CASSDSEGQGNEQFF. The CDR3 DNA is TGTGCCAGCAGTGACTCGGAGGGACAGGGCAATGAGCAGTTCTTC.

The rearrangement links TRBV19 to TRBJ2-2; D is uncertain. The CDR3 covers 14 residues. The V and J ends lost 2 bases and 2 bases respectively, with 6 bases between them. Germline CDR1 is LNHDA and CDR2 is SQIVND (reference sequence). The CDR3, as DNA: TGTGCCAGTAGTATAATAGCCAACACCGGGGAGCTGTTTTTT. Residues: CASSIIANTGELFF.

The V call is TRBV14, the J call TRBJ1-4; D uncertain. V dropped 4 bases and J dropped 4 bases, with 10 bases sitting between them. There are 14 residues in the CDR3. Germline V CDR1 and CDR2: SGHDN, FVKESK. The CDR3 nucleotides read TGTGCCAGCAGCCCTGGAATGGTTAATGAAAAACTGTTTTTT. It encodes CASSPGMVNEKLFF. The variable domain in full, completed from reference TRBV14 and TRBJ1-4, reads EAGVTQFPSHSVIEKGQTVTLRCDPISGHDNLYWYRRVMGKEIKFLLHFVKESKQDESGMPNNRFLAERTGGTYSTLKVQPAELEDSGVYFCASSPGMVNEKLFFGSGTQLSVL.

This clonotype occurred many times. The gene calls are TRBV5-1 and TRBJ1-2; D gene unclear. V lost 4 bases to trimming and J lost 8 bases, with 15 bases between them. Germline CDR1 SGHRS, CDR2 YFSETQ. This CDR3 has 13 residues. Here the CDR3 DNA reads TGCGCCAGCAGCGTAGATCGCGAGGACGGCTACACCTTC. This codes for CASSVDREDGYTF. Complete variable domain (other parts from reference TRBV5-1 and TRBJ1-2): KAGVTQTPRYLIKTRGQQVTLSCSPISGHRSVSWYQQTPGQGLQFLFEYFSETQRNKGNFPGRFSGRQFSNSRSEMNVSTLELGDSALYLCASSVDREDGYTFGSGTRLTVV.

V usage is TRBV18 and J usage is TRBJ1-2, with TRBD1 identical over 8 bases. The CDR3 is 15 residues long. Germline loops: CDR1 KGHSH, CDR2 LQKENI. V dropped 2 bases and J dropped 4; count of bases not matched to a gene: 6. CDR3 region: CASSPRGQGIYGYTF. CDR3 bases: TGTGCCAGCTCACCAAGAGGACAGGGAATCTATGGCTACACCTTC.

The sample holds many counts of this clonotype. This chain uses TRBV9 with TRBJ2-1, with TRBD2 as a possible D gene (5 bases). Germline CDR1 reads SGDLS; CDR2 reads YYNGEE. The ends were cut back, 10 bases at V and 4 bases at J, with 15 bases in the middle. The CDR3 extends over 13 amino acids. DNA for the CDR3: TGTGCCTCCCACACTCCGGGGTACAATGAGCAGTTCTTC. Protein: CASHTPGYNEQFF.

As concerns this clonotype: Given a much more abundant clone one base away, this may be a read error. The chain joins TRBV7-3 to TRBJ2-3; the D gene is possibly TRBD1 (5 bases). From germline, CDR1 is SGHTA and CDR2 FQGTGA. CDR3 size: 15 residues. The CDR3 region has the DNA TGTGCCAGCAGCTTAGCAGGGTCGTCGTCTGATACGCGGTATTTT. Residues: CASSLAGSSSDTRYF.

In this sample, this clonotype turned up many times. This sequence joins TRBV2 and TRBJ1-1, with a possible D match to TRBD1 (6 bases). Trimming left V 11 bases short and J 11 bases short, with 21 bases between. The CDR3 sequence is 12 residues long. CDR1 SNHLY and CDR2 FYNNEI come from the germline V gene. This CDR3 is CAGGPRPSGAFF. The CDR3 region has the DNA TGTGCCGGGGGGCCCCGACCGAGTGGGGCTTTCTTT.

The V and J genes are TRBV19 and TRBJ2-1, with 10 bases lining up with TRBD1. The CDR3 extends over 17 amino acids. Germline V gene data show CDR1 as LNHDA and CDR2 as SQIVND (reference sequence). The trim removed 5 bases at V and 6 bases at J, leaving 13 bases unmatched. The CDR3 DNA is TGTGCCAGTAGTCCCCGATCCGGGACAGGGGTCTCCAATGAGCAGTTCTTC. Amino acids: CASSPRSGTGVSNEQFF.

This clonotype was picked up one time. The chain uses TRBV30 and TRBJ2-7; 11 positions match TRBD2. V dropped 1 base and J dropped 5; count of bases not matched to a gene: 10. CDR1 GTSNPN and CDR2 SVGIG come from the germline V gene (reference sequence). The CDR3 runs 16 residues. This CDR3 is CAWSALLSGGAHEQYF. The CDR3 DNA reads TGTGCCTGGAGTGCTCTCCTTAGCGGGGGGGCCCACGAGCAGTACTTC.

Notes on this clonotype: A read error likely explains this, since a far larger clone differs by one base. The chain recombines TRBV6-1 with TRBJ2-7; 11 bases are a match to TRBD2. Germline values: CDR1 MNHNS, CDR2 SASEGT. The trim removed 5 bases at V and 2 bases at J, leaving 11 bases unmatched. The CDR3 length is 17 residues. The CDR3: CASSFGGVAGGTYEQYF. The CDR3 DNA reads as TGTGCCAGCAGTTTCGGGGGAGTAGCGGGGGGGACCTACGAGCAGTACTTC.

This clonotype was observed at least ten times. The rearrangement links TRBV2 to TRBJ2-1; either TRBD1 or TRBD2 may fit D (6 bases each). Germline V gene sequence: CDR1 SNHLY, CDR2 FYNNEI. The CDR3 is 13 residues long. The V and J ends lost 7 bases and 5 bases respectively, with 12 bases between them. CDR3 in DNA: TGTGCCAGCAACCAGGGGAGGAACAATGAGCAGTTCTTC. Translated, it gives CASNQGRNNEQFF.

This clonotype was counted ten times or more. The V call is TRBV7-2, the J call TRBJ2-2; D gene ambiguous. The CDR3 has 14 residues. Germline lookup yields CDR1 SGHTA and CDR2 FQGNSA. The V gene lost 5 bases and the J gene lost 1 base, with 8 bases spanning the gap. DNA for the CDR3: TGTGCCAGCAGCCCTATTAAGAACACCGGGGAGCTGTTTTTT. As protein: CASSPIKNTGELFF.